A single sample gave rise to the 12 T cell receptor beta chains below, sequenced in a study of shared clonotypes between healthy human individuals. Method: immunoSEQ multiplex PCR; TCRdb's copy keeps in-frame clones and lacks some. The repertoire has over 75,000 clones, approximately 70% of them found once; the top ten carry 50%. Source material: memory CD8+ T cells sorted from blood. Subset here: CD45RO+ cells pooled with CCR7-negative TemRA cells. The receptors here all came from a man under 40 in good health.

This clone has more than one count but fewer than ten. This rearrangement joins TRBV11-3 to TRBJ2-7; 10 positions match TRBD2. CDR1 is SGHNT, CDR2 YENEEA, per germline. The CDR3 totals 13 residues. The J segment lost 9 bases and the V segment lost 5 bases, leaving 7 bases of the junction unmatched. The CDR3 sequence is CASSTETSGRQYF. The CDR3 DNA reads as TGTGCCAGCAGCACAGAGACTAGCGGGCGGCAGTACTTC.

The J gene is TRBJ1-5, the V gene TRBV5-4; possible D gene TRBD1, 5 bases. Trimming took off 5 bases at V and 2 bases at J, with 11 bases between the two ends. The length of the CDR3 is 14 residues. Germline V gene data show CDR1 as SGHNT and CDR2 as YYREEE (reference sequence). This chain's CDR3 is CASRLWGGNQPQHF. CDR3 coding DNA: TGTGCCAGCAGACTCTGGGGCGGCAATCAGCCCCAGCATTTT.

This clone was found a few times. The chain combines TRBV27 with TRBJ2-3, with a possible D match to TRBD1 (6 bases). The CDR3 spans 14 residues. Germline CDR1 is MNHEY and CDR2 is SMNVEV (reference sequence). V was cut by 3 bases and J by 5 bases, with 12 bases left in between. The CDR3 DNA reads TGTGCCAGCAGTTTGGGCAGGGGTAAAGATACGCAGTATTTT. Translated: CASSLGRGKDTQYF.

CDR3 DNA sequence: TGTGCCAGTAGTATAAACTTCTACAATGAGCAGTTCTTC. Translating gives CASSINFYNEQFF. This chain joins TRBV19 and TRBJ2-1; D is unclear. The CDR3 is 13 amino acids. The V end lost 2 bases, the J end lost 3 bases, and 5 bases lay between the germline ends. Germline CDR1 reads LNHDA; CDR2 reads SQIVND (reference sequence).

Notes on this clone: Other DNA sequences in the same sample also yield this CDR3. This chain joins TRBV7-9 and TRBJ2-7; no firm D call. Trimming shortened V by 2 bases and J by 4 bases, and 6 bases separated the two germline ends. From germline, CDR1 is SEHNR and CDR2 FQNEAQ (reference sequence). This CDR3 contains 12 residues. As DNA, the CDR3 is TGTGCCAGCAGCTTATATGGTTACGAGCAGTACTTC. This encodes CASSLYGYEQYF.

The sample holds many counts of this clone. The chain carries TRBV28 and TRBJ2-4, with D perhaps being TRBD1 or TRBD2 (5 bases each). V dropped 4 bases and J dropped 0 bases, with 16 bases sitting between them. The CDR3 spans 17 residues. Germline values: CDR1 MDHEN, CDR2 SYDVKM. The CDR3 here is CASSYNMGEIAKNIQYF. The CDR3 DNA follows: TGTGCCAGCAGTTATAATATGGGGGAAATAGCCAAAAACATTCAGTACTTC.

The genes are TRBV4-1 and TRBJ2-7, with 12 bases identical to TRBD2. Losses at the gene ends were 4 bases for V and 3 bases for J; bases not matched to a gene: 13. From germline, CDR1 is MGHRA and CDR2 YSYEKL. This CDR3 spans 18 amino acids. CDR3 residues: CASSPSGLAGAKFYEQYF. DNA of the CDR3: TGCGCCAGCAGCCCCTCGGGACTAGCGGGCGCTAAATTCTACGAGCAGTACTTC.

This clone occurred once. This sequence joins TRBV25-1 and TRBJ2-7; 10 bases match TRBD1. Germline values: CDR1 MGHDK, CDR2 SYGVNS. With V trimmed by 3 bases and J by 1 base, 6 bases remained unmatched. This CDR3 has 16 amino acids. The CDR3: CASSDSGQGGSYEQYF. CDR3 sequence (DNA): TGTGCCAGCAGTGACTCCGGACAGGGGGGATCCTACGAGCAGTACTTC.

This chain joins TRBV6-1 and TRBJ2-6; no definite D call. This CDR3 contains 12 residues. Germline CDR1 is MNHNS and CDR2 is SASEGT. Trimming shortened V by 7 bases and J by 0 bases, and 1 base separated the two germline ends. CDR3 residues: CASNSGANVLTF. As DNA, the CDR3 is TGTGCCAGCAACTCTGGGGCCAACGTCCTGACTTTC.

This rearrangement joins TRBV9 to TRBJ2-3; D gene uncertain. From germline, CDR1 is SGDLS and CDR2 YYNGEE. The length of the CDR3 is 13 residues. V lost 4 bases, J lost 0 bases, and 6 bases lay in between. The CDR3 nucleotides read TGTGCCAGCAGCATCACTAGCACAGATACGCAGTATTTT. Its protein is CASSITSTDTQYF. Together with reference TRBV9 and TRBJ2-3, the CDR3 gives the full variable domain: DSGVTQTPKHLITATGQRVTLRCSPRSGDLSVYWYQQSLDQGLQFLIQYYNGEERAKGNILERFSAQQFPDLHSELNLSSLELGDSALYFCASSITSTDTQYFGPGTRLTVL.

V is TRBV7-9 and J is TRBJ2-1; tentatively, D is TRBD1 (6 bases). V was pared by 4 bases and J by 5 bases, with 15 bases between. Germline lookup yields CDR1 SEHNR and CDR2 FQNEAQ (reference sequence). The CDR3 sequence is 15 residues long. The CDR3 is CASSSRDTGHNEQFF. CDR3 nucleotides: TGTGCCAGCAGCTCCCGGGACACGGGACACAATGAGCAGTTCTTC.

By share, this clone counts as medium-sized. In nucleotides, the CDR3 is TGTGCCAGCAGTGAATTCGCGGGAACAATGGCAGATACGCAGTATTTT. It encodes CASSEFAGTMADTQYF. The chain joins TRBV6-4 to TRBJ2-3, with D possibly being TRBD2 (6 bases). This CDR3 contains 16 residues. Germline V gene lookup returns CDR1 MRHNA and CDR2 SNTAGT. Between the trimmed V and J ends, which lost 3 bases and 4 bases, there was a span of 17 bases.